A single sample is the source of the 22 T cell receptor beta chains below, sequenced in a study of shared clonotypes between healthy human individuals. Profiled with immunoSEQ multiplex PCR; TCRdb holds only in-frame clones, not every one. Among about 2.3 million clones listed, approximately 93% were seen once. Sample: naive CD4+ T cells from PBMCs. As for subset: CD45RA+ positively selected. These receptors were obtained from a man between 18 and 29 years old in good health. Some clones in this sample may be carry-over from other donors' samples.

J is TRBJ2-1 and V is TRBV9, with D possibly TRBD2 on 6 matching bases. V shed 4 bases and J shed 5 bases, with 25 bases lying between them. The CDR3 contains 18 residues. CDR1 is SGDLS, CDR2 YYNGEE, per germline. The CDR3 bases are TGTGCCAGCAGCATGCGGGATCTAGGGGAAGTCGGGAACAATGAGCAGTTCTTC. It encodes CASSMRDLGEVGNNEQFF.

This chain connects TRBV9 to TRBJ2-5; D possibly uses TRBD1 or TRBD2 (5 bases each). V lost 0 bases to trimming and J lost 0 bases, with 15 bases between them. This CDR3 comprises 17 residues. Germline CDR1 and CDR2: SGDLS and YYNGEE. The CDR3 DNA is TGTGCCAGCAGCGTAGGGGTGGGGAGACAGTACCAAGAGACCCAGTACTTC. Its protein is CASSVGVGRQYQETQYF.

For this clone: The same CDR3 also results from other DNA sequences found in this sample. V and J are TRBV7-2 and TRBJ2-7; TRBD2 might be the D (6 bases). Looked up from germline, CDR1 is SGHTA and CDR2 is FQGNSA. Trimming pared 5 bases from V and 7 bases from J, leaving 9 bases between. This CDR3 comprises 11 residues. In DNA, the CDR3 is TGTGCCAGCAGCCGCCGGGGGGAGCAGTACTTC. Encoded protein: CASSRRGEQYF.

This chain joins TRBV4-2 and TRBJ2-4; TRBD2 aligns across 15 bases. The CDR3 loop spans 18 amino acids. Germline V lookup: CDR1 LGHNA, CDR2 YNFKEQ. Trimming removed 0 bases from V and 8 bases from J; junction bases left unmatched: 8. CDR3 bases: TGTGCCAGCAGCCAAGAATCCGGACTAGCGGGAGGGATGGACATTCAGTACTTC. This codes for CASSQESGLAGGMDIQYF.

The chain uses TRBV4-1 and TRBJ2-1; 10 nucleotides align to TRBD2. Germline trimming cut 8 bases from V and 8 bases from J; bases unmatched to any gene: 15. CDR1 is MGHRA and CDR2 is YSYEKL in the germline V gene. The CDR3 has 16 residues. CDR3 DNA sequence: TGCGCCAGCGCCCTGGGGAGCGGGAGGGCCGTGGATGAGCAGTTCTTC. This translates into CASALGSGRAVDEQFF.

The genes are TRBV2 and TRBJ2-2; tentatively, D is TRBD1 (6 bases). This CDR3 has 15 residues. Germline V gene lookup returns CDR1 SNHLY and CDR2 FYNNEI. V gave up 8 bases and J gave up 0 bases, with 13 bases separating them. In DNA, the CDR3 is TGTGCCAGCCAGGGGATGGATCCGAACACCGGGGAGCTGTTTTTT. Amino acids: CASQGMDPNTGELFF.

The chain couples TRBV19 to TRBJ2-1; D could derive from TRBD1 or TRBD2 (6 bases each). The CDR3 runs to 13 residues. Trimming shortened V by 6 bases and J by 6 bases, and 12 bases separated the two germline ends. CDR1 and CDR2 from the germline V gene are LNHDA and SQIVND (reference sequence). The CDR3 nucleotides read TGTGCCAGTAGACCCAGGGGAGGCAATGAGCAGTTCTTC. It translates to CASRPRGGNEQFF.

The chain recombines TRBV5-1 with TRBJ2-3; D unresolved. CDR3 length equals 13 residues. Germline CDR1 is SGHRS and CDR2 is YFSETQ. V lost 5 bases to trimming and J lost 3 bases, with 10 bases between them. CDR3: CASSTGRTDTQYF. CDR3 coding DNA: TGCGCCAGCAGTACTGGAAGGACAGATACGCAGTATTTT.

The rearrangement uses TRBV11-2 and TRBJ1-4, with 8 bases that match TRBD1. Germline V gene sequence: CDR1 SGHAT, CDR2 FQNNGV. J lost 5 bases, V lost 5 bases, and 10 bases had no gene match. The length of the CDR3 is 16 residues. In DNA, the CDR3 is TGTGCCAGCAGCCGCCGGGCCGGGACAGGAAATGAAAAACTGTTTTTT. This encodes CASSRRAGTGNEKLFF.

The J gene is TRBJ2-7, the V gene TRBV2; D not certain. The CDR3 is 11 residues long. V was clipped by 6 bases and J by 6 bases, with 9 bases between them. The germline gives CDR1 SNHLY, CDR2 FYNNEI. CDR3 nucleotide sequence: TGTGCCAGCAGGGGTGGGCCCGAGCAGTACTTC. This encodes CASRGGPEQYF.

The chain carries TRBV2 and TRBJ2-5; 7 bases agree with TRBD2. Near its end, the DNA agrees better with TRBJ2-7, so the J call may be wrong. CDR3 size: 14 residues. Germline-derived CDR1 and CDR2 are SNHLY and FYNNEI. Here the CDR3 DNA reads TGTGCCAGCCGACTAGCTCCGCTGGGCTACGAGCAGTACTTC. This encodes CASRLAPLGYEQYF.

V is TRBV5-1 and J is TRBJ1-4; D is unresolved. Trimming removed 0 bases from V and 4 bases from J, with 10 bases in between. This CDR3 has 15 residues. In germline, CDR1 is SGHRS, CDR2 YFSETQ. The CDR3 DNA reads TGCGCCAGCAGCTTGGGTTCCGGGGTTAATGAAAAACTGTTTTTT. Protein product: CASSLGSGVNEKLFF.

V usage is TRBV11-1 and J usage is TRBJ2-1; 11 bases match TRBD1. After removal of 5 bases from V and 7 bases from J, the junction contained 7 bases not matched to a gene. Germline loops: CDR1 SGHAT, CDR2 FQDESV (reference sequence). This CDR3 contains 15 residues. The CDR3 nucleotides are TGTGCCAGCAGCCCCAGGACAGGGGGCGGGAATGAGCAGTTCTTC. Translating it yields CASSPRTGGGNEQFF.

The chain couples TRBV5-1 to TRBJ2-6, with a possible D match to TRBD1 (5 bases). Per the germline V gene, CDR1 is SGHRS and CDR2 is YFSETQ. The V end lost 0 bases, the J end lost 3 bases, and 10 bases lay between the germline ends. This CDR3 spans 16 amino acids. As DNA, the CDR3 is TGCGCCAGCAGCTTGGCAGGGTCTAATGGGGCCAACGTCCTGACTTTC. It translates to CASSLAGSNGANVLTF.

V is TRBV18 and J is TRBJ2-1; 12 nucleotides agree with TRBD1. The length of the CDR3 is 15 residues. Germline-derived CDR1 and CDR2 are KGHSH and LQKENI. The V segment lost 4 bases and the J segment 5 bases; nucleotides outside the gene matches: 3. The CDR3 loop is CASSRGQGANNEQFF. The CDR3 DNA sequence: TGTGCCAGCTCACGGGGACAGGGGGCGAACAATGAGCAGTTCTTC.

The chain combines TRBV7-3 with TRBJ2-2; no clear D gene. The CDR3 has 13 amino acids. Trimming shortened V by 1 base and J by 7 bases, and 7 bases separated the two germline ends. CDR1 and CDR2 from the germline V gene are SGHTA and FQGTGA. The CDR3 coding sequence is TGTGCCAGCAGCTTAAAAAGCCACGGGGAGCTGTTTTTT. This gives the protein CASSLKSHGELFF.

For the CDR3, the DNA is TGTGCCAGCAGCGTGACGGGGGCCTACGAGCAGTACTTC. Its protein product is CASSVTGAYEQYF. This chain joins TRBV11-2 and TRBJ2-7, with a tentative D call TRBD2 (6 bases). Germline CDR1 SGHAT, CDR2 FQNNGV. This CDR3 is 13 amino acids long. The germline V and J ends were trimmed by 5 bases and 2 bases, with 10 bases remaining between them.

The chain links TRBV5-1 to TRBJ1-3, with D unclear. CDR1 and CDR2 (germline): SGHRS, YFSETQ. The V gene lost 3 bases and the J gene lost 0 bases, with 7 bases spanning the gap. CDR3 length: 14 residues. CDR3 coding DNA: TGCGCCAGCAGCTCAGACAACTCTGGAAACACCATATATTTT. This codes for CASSSDNSGNTIYF.

The V gene is TRBV7-9, the J gene TRBJ2-5, with TRBD2 matching 7 bases. Germline CDR1 reads SEHNR; CDR2 reads FQNEAQ (reference sequence). The V and J ends lost 3 bases and 0 bases, in that order; junction bases with no gene match: 4. This CDR3 contains 15 residues. The CDR3 bases are TGTGCCAGCAGCTTCGGGACTATTAACCAAGAGACCCAGTACTTC. Amino acid sequence: CASSFGTINQETQYF.

This clone was observed a single time. Other DNA sequences in the same sample also yield this CDR3. The chain recombines TRBV28 with TRBJ2-2, with D maybe TRBD2 (5 bases). Germline assignment: CDR1 MDHEN and CDR2 SYDVKM. This CDR3 comprises 13 residues. Trimming removed 3 bases from V and 5 bases from J, with 7 bases in between. CDR3 protein: CASSFGGTGELFF. The CDR3 coding sequence is TGTGCCAGCAGTTTCGGCGGGACCGGGGAGCTGTTTTTT.

The chain links TRBV5-1 to TRBJ2-5; 10 bases align to TRBD2. Unmatched junction bases numbered 8, after V lost 8 bases and J lost 4 bases. The germline V gene encodes CDR1 SGHRS and CDR2 YFSETQ. There are 14 residues in the CDR3. CDR3 amino acids: CASWASGSSETQYF. In DNA form, the CDR3 reads TGCGCCAGTTGGGCTAGCGGGAGTTCAGAGACCCAGTACTTC.

The rearrangement uses TRBV18 and TRBJ2-5, with TRBD1 identical over 7 bases. CDR1 is KGHSH and CDR2 is LQKENI in the germline V gene. J was trimmed by 2 bases and V by 3 bases; bases with no gene match: 15. This CDR3 has 18 amino acids. CDR3 amino acids: CASSPYRPTGPLQETQYF. In DNA, the CDR3 is TGTGCCAGCTCACCGTACCGTCCGACAGGGCCCCTACAAGAGACCCAGTACTTC.